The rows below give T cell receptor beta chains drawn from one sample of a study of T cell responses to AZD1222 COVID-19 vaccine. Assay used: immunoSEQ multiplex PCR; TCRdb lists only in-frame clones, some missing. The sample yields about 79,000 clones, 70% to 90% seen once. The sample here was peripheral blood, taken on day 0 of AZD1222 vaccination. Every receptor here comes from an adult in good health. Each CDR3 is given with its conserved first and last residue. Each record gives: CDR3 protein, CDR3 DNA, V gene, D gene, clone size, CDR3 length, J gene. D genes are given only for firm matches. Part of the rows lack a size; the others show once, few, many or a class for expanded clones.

CDR3 protein: CASSKRGGGETQYF
CDR3 DNA: TGTGCCAGCAGCAAGCGTGGGGGGGGAGAGACCCAGTACTTC
V gene: TRBV3-1/TRBV3-2
D gene: TRBD2
clone size: .
CDR3 length: 14
J gene: TRBJ2-5

CDR3 protein: CASSRGQGGNQPQHF
CDR3 DNA: TGTGCCAGCAGTAGGGGACAGGGTGGCAATCAGCCCCAGCATTTT
V gene: TRBV6-5
D gene: TRBD1
clone size: once
CDR3 length: 15
J gene: TRBJ1-5

CDR3 protein: CATSDADRQETQYF
CDR3 DNA: TGTGCCACCAGTGATGCTGACAGGCAAGAGACCCAGTACTTC
V gene: TRBV24-1
D gene: .
clone size: few
CDR3 length: 14
J gene: TRBJ2-5

CDR3 protein: CASSFKVTEQYF
CDR3 DNA: TGTGCCAGCAGTTTCAAGGTTACCGAGCAGTACTTC
V gene: TRBV28
D gene: .
clone size: .
CDR3 length: 12
J gene: TRBJ2-7

CDR3 protein: CASSEYRGQGGYTF
CDR3 DNA: TGCGCCAGCAGTGAATACAGGGGGCAGGGTGGCTACACCTTC
V gene: TRBV10-2
D gene: TRBD1
clone size: .
CDR3 length: 14
J gene: TRBJ1-2

CDR3 protein: CATSHPHGANYGYTF
CDR3 DNA: TGTGCCACCAGTCATCCGCACGGAGCTAACTATGGCTACACCTTC
V gene: TRBV15
D gene: .
clone size: .
CDR3 length: 15
J gene: TRBJ1-2

CDR3 protein: CASSSSYEQYF
CDR3 DNA: TGTGCCAGCAGCTCCTCCTACGAGCAGTACTTC
V gene: TRBV5-4
D gene: .
clone size: .
CDR3 length: 11
J gene: TRBJ2-7

CDR3 protein: CASSLGGATREQYF
CDR3 DNA: TGTGCCAGCAGCTTAGGGGGGGCCACTCGAGAGCAGTACTTC
V gene: TRBV11-2
D gene: .
clone size: .
CDR3 length: 14
J gene: TRBJ2-7

CDR3 protein: CASSGLEREGSYNEQFF
CDR3 DNA: TGTGCCAGCAGCGGATTGGAGCGGGAGGGCTCCTACAATGAGCAGTTCTTC
V gene: TRBV7-9
D gene: TRBD2
clone size: .
CDR3 length: 17
J gene: TRBJ2-1

CDR3 protein: CASSLGWNEQYF
CDR3 DNA: TGTGCCAGCAGCTTAGGCTGGAACGAGCAGTACTTC
V gene: TRBV7-2
D gene: .
clone size: .
CDR3 length: 12
J gene: TRBJ2-7

CDR3 protein: CASSVGTGNLGNQPQHF
CDR3 DNA: TGTGCCAGCAGTGTGGGGACAGGGAATTTGGGCAATCAGCCCCAGCATTTT
V gene: TRBV2
D gene: TRBD1
clone size: .
CDR3 length: 17
J gene: TRBJ1-5

CDR3 protein: CASRGGGINQPQHF
CDR3 DNA: TGTGCCAGCAGGGGGGGAGGGATCAATCAGCCCCAGCATTTT
V gene: TRBV6-5
D gene: .
clone size: .
CDR3 length: 14
J gene: TRBJ1-5

CDR3 protein: CASSSTTGMGSHGYTF
CDR3 DNA: TGTGCCAGCAGCTCTACTACAGGGATGGGTTCGCATGGCTACACCTTC
V gene: TRBV7-6
D gene: .
clone size: .
CDR3 length: 16
J gene: TRBJ1-2

CDR3 protein: CASSRMGGSSYNEQFF
CDR3 DNA: TGTGCCAGCAGCCGTATGGGCGGAAGCTCCTACAATGAGCAGTTCTTC
V gene: TRBV7-8
D gene: .
clone size: few
CDR3 length: 16
J gene: TRBJ2-1

CDR3 protein: CASSFRPPVGYGETQYF
CDR3 DNA: TGTGCCAGCAGTTTCCGACCCCCAGTCGGGTACGGTGAGACCCAGTACTTC
V gene: TRBV28
D gene: .
clone size: .
CDR3 length: 17
J gene: TRBJ2-5

CDR3 protein: CASSLEGRGPETQYF
CDR3 DNA: TGCGCCAGCAGCTTGGAGGGGAGGGGGCCAGAGACCCAGTACTTC
V gene: TRBV5-1
D gene: .
clone size: .
CDR3 length: 15
J gene: TRBJ2-5

CDR3 protein: CASSAGTAAYEQYF
CDR3 DNA: TGTGCCAGCAGTGCCGGGACAGCCGCCTACGAGCAGTACTTC
V gene: TRBV2
D gene: TRBD1
clone size: .
CDR3 length: 14
J gene: TRBJ2-7

CDR3 protein: CASSSPQGTQLYGYTF
CDR3 DNA: TGTGCCAGCAGTTCACCACAGGGGACCCAACTCTATGGCTACACCTTC
V gene: TRBV28
D gene: TRBD1
clone size: .
CDR3 length: 16
J gene: TRBJ1-2

CDR3 protein: CASGPNRAVNTEAFF
CDR3 DNA: TGTGCTAGTGGTCCTAATCGGGCCGTTAACACTGAAGCTTTCTTT
V gene: TRBV12-5
D gene: .
clone size: .
CDR3 length: 15
J gene: TRBJ1-1

CDR3 protein: CASSSSLGPNYGYTF
CDR3 DNA: TGCGCCAGCAGCTCGAGCTTGGGGCCTAACTATGGCTACACCTTC
V gene: TRBV5-1
D gene: .
clone size: few
CDR3 length: 15
J gene: TRBJ1-2

CDR3 protein: CASSTSSGAYNNEQFF
CDR3 DNA: TGTGCCAGCAGCACGAGTAGCGGGGCTTATAACAATGAGCAGTTCTTC
V gene: TRBV5-4
D gene: TRBD2
clone size: .
CDR3 length: 16
J gene: TRBJ2-1

CDR3 protein: CASSPRSSYNSPLHF
CDR3 DNA: TGTGCCAGCAGTCCCAGGAGCTCCTATAATTCACCCCTCCACTTT
V gene: TRBV6-4
D gene: .
clone size: .
CDR3 length: 15
J gene: TRBJ1-6

CDR3 protein: CASSVRGGAYEQYF
CDR3 DNA: TGTGCCAGCTCGGTGCGGGGGGGTGCCTACGAGCAGTACTTC
V gene: TRBV18
D gene: TRBD2
clone size: once
CDR3 length: 14
J gene: TRBJ2-7

CDR3 protein: CASSQDRGRHYGYTF
CDR3 DNA: TGCGCCAGCAGCCAAGATCGGGGCAGGCACTATGGCTACACCTTC
V gene: TRBV4-1
D gene: .
clone size: .
CDR3 length: 15
J gene: TRBJ1-2

CDR3 protein: CASSLVSTGELFF
CDR3 DNA: TGTGCCAGCAGTTTAGTGAGCACCGGGGAGCTGTTTTTT
V gene: TRBV28
D gene: .
clone size: .
CDR3 length: 13
J gene: TRBJ2-2

CDR3 protein: CASSRGLAGYNEQFF
CDR3 DNA: TGTGCCAGCAGCCGAGGACTAGCGGGGTACAATGAGCAGTTCTTC
V gene: TRBV4-2
D gene: TRBD2
clone size: .
CDR3 length: 15
J gene: TRBJ2-1

CDR3 protein: CASRSTSGPSYNEQFF
CDR3 DNA: TGTGCCAGCAGATCTACTAGCGGCCCCTCCTACAATGAGCAGTTCTTC
V gene: TRBV27
D gene: TRBD2
clone size: once
CDR3 length: 16
J gene: TRBJ2-1

CDR3 protein: CASSLWETSDEQFF
CDR3 DNA: TGTGCCAGCAGTTTATGGGAGACTAGTGATGAGCAGTTCTTC
V gene: TRBV27
D gene: .
clone size: .
CDR3 length: 14
J gene: TRBJ2-1

CDR3 protein: CASSYSGLGTGELFF
CDR3 DNA: TGTGCCAGCAGTTACTCAGGGTTGGGCACCGGGGAGCTGTTTTTT
V gene: TRBV6-5
D gene: .
clone size: .
CDR3 length: 15
J gene: TRBJ2-2

CDR3 protein: CASSPQTGNYGYTF
CDR3 DNA: TGTGCCAGCAGTCCCCAGACAGGGAACTATGGCTACACCTTC
V gene: TRBV28
D gene: TRBD1
clone size: .
CDR3 length: 14
J gene: TRBJ1-2

CDR3 protein: CASREWEMAGNTIYF
CDR3 DNA: TGTGCCAGCAGGGAGTGGGAAATGGCTGGAAACACCATATATTTT
V gene: TRBV6-5
D gene: .
clone size: few
CDR3 length: 15
J gene: TRBJ1-3

CDR3 protein: CASSLDRGMNTEAFF
CDR3 DNA: TGTGCCAGCAGCCTTGACAGGGGAATGAACACTGAAGCTTTCTTT
V gene: TRBV3-1/TRBV3-2
D gene: TRBD1
clone size: .
CDR3 length: 15
J gene: TRBJ1-1

CDR3 protein: CASSLGTGLYNEQFF
CDR3 DNA: TGTGCCAGCAGCTTAGGGACAGGGCTCTACAATGAGCAGTTCTTC
V gene: TRBV7-2
D gene: TRBD1
clone size: .
CDR3 length: 15
J gene: TRBJ2-1

CDR3 protein: CASSQDLGGNTIYF
CDR3 DNA: TGTGCCAGCAGCCAAGATCTCGGGGGGAACACCATATATTTT
V gene: TRBV3-1/TRBV3-2
D gene: .
clone size: .
CDR3 length: 14
J gene: TRBJ1-3

CDR3 protein: CASRGQGAGELFF
CDR3 DNA: TGCGCCAGCAGAGGACAGGGGGCCGGGGAGCTGTTTTTT
V gene: TRBV5-1
D gene: TRBD1
clone size: few
CDR3 length: 13
J gene: TRBJ2-2

CDR3 protein: CASSPGLLTPSQETQYF
CDR3 DNA: TGTGCCAGTAGTCCGGGACTACTTACGCCCAGCCAAGAGACCCAGTACTTC
V gene: TRBV19
D gene: TRBD2
clone size: .
CDR3 length: 17
J gene: TRBJ2-5

CDR3 protein: CASSPFIRSGETQYF
CDR3 DNA: TGTGCCAGCAGTCCCTTCATTAGAAGTGGAGAGACCCAGTACTTC
V gene: TRBV2
D gene: .
clone size: .
CDR3 length: 15
J gene: TRBJ2-5